This T cell receptor beta chain was identified in a study of human T cells and chemical hapten exposure. Study-wide background: 2% DPC was applied to roughly 2 cm by roughly 2 cm of upper inner arm skin for sensitization. Findings of the study overall: DPC sensitization left the count of TCRs above 1 in 1000 unchanged. All donors were alopecia patients, so their immunity may differ from that of healthy people.

Each CDR3 protein gets one entry after TCRdb re-called the RACE reads with MiXCR. The data contain 75,000 to 100,000 distinct CDR3 sequences, around 12% of them seen just once; the ten biggest clones take up 2% to 2.5%. As concerns this clonotype: Its antigen is undetermined.

Time point indicated: patch test 1, 2 weeks after DPC sensitization. Specified treatment: therapeutic diphenylcyclopropenone sensitization with weekly scalp DPC. The CDR3 totals 15 residues. CDR1 and CDR2 from the germline V gene are SSHAT and FNYEAQ (reference sequence). Sequenced material: whole blood, taken in connection with sensitization to the hapten diphenylcyclopropenone (DPC). This sequence joins TRBV7-7 and TRBJ2-2, with TRBD2 matching 9 bases. The sequence was collected from a woman aged 40 to 50 with alopecia areata. Some clones in this sample may be carry-over from other donors' samples. CDR3: CAGGVAGVGTGELFF. The CDR3 coding sequence is TGTGCTGGAGGGGTAGCGGGAGTTGGCACCGGGGAGCTGTTTTTT.